The rows below give T cell receptor beta chains drawn from one sample of a study of cytomegalovirus exposure and HLA in healthy donors. Measured with immunoSEQ multiplex PCR; TCRdb has only the in-frame clones, and not every one. There are roughly 120,000 clones in the sample; approximately 77% occur only once, and around 4.9% lies in the top ten. The sequencing input was PBMCs. These TCRs come from a middle-aged man in good health and CMV-seropositive. The conserved cysteine and the conserved F or W are not part of the CDR3 here. The order of the fields is J gene, V gene, CDR3 protein.

TRBJ1-2,TRBV5-1,ASSFGQGANYGYT
TRBJ1-1,TRBV6-5,ASTRGLAGNTEAF
TRBJ1-5,TRBV2,ASTAGGLSNQPQH
TRBJ1-5,TRBV10-2,ASAQGYNQPQH
TRBJ1-2,TRBV6-5,ASSMTSSYGYT
TRBJ1-2,TRBV7-2,ASSFTGERGYT
TRBJ2-1,TRBV2,ASSAQTSGRGEEQF
TRBJ2-7,TRBV30,AWSLGGAYEQY
TRBJ2-7,TRBV10-3,AISESRGTGSTEQY
TRBJ2-2,TRBV4-3,ASSPRLANQNTGELF
TRBJ1-4,TRBV6-1,ASSEVLGTGDATNEKLF
TRBJ2-7,TRBV29-1,SVYHPGQGSIYEQY
TRBJ2-2,TRBV11-2,ASSPGGGELF
TRBJ1-3,TRBV5-1,ASSLAGGITGNTIY
TRBJ2-3,TRBV9,ASSPRLAELFRQY
TRBJ2-1,TRBV11-1,ASSTGTGNVEQF
TRBJ1-1,TRBV15,ATSRDLQGAEAF
TRBJ1-4,TRBV4-1,ASSHDRDLEKLF